This T cell receptor beta chain was sequenced for a study of blood T cell repertoires in COVID-19. Study summary: Donors in the United States, Italy and Spain gave samples during acute or convalescent COVID-19. PBMCs, B-cell-depleted T cells, or T cells were the source of the cDNA or gDNA that made up the material.

The CDR3 length is 14 residues. Germline CDR1 and CDR2: SGHTA and FQGNSA. The germline V and J ends were trimmed by 5 bases and 3 bases, with 11 bases remaining between them. In the authors' methods: Scientists estimated how many nucleated cells there were by amplifying reference gene primers. Produced via immunoSEQ multiplex PCR; TCRdb's table is partial and in-frame only. For V, J and clone size, that table is used; D and trimming come from the DNA. This sample has some 160,000 clones, with under 80% found just once. The TCR was taken from a man aged 55 to 69 with acute or convalescent COVID-19. The chain links TRBV7-2 to TRBJ1-5; D perhaps matches TRBD1 (5 bases). The specimen was peripheral blood. CDR3 nucleotides: TGTGCCAGCAGCACCCGACAGACCAATCAGCCCCAGCATTTT. This encodes CASSTRQTNQPQHF.